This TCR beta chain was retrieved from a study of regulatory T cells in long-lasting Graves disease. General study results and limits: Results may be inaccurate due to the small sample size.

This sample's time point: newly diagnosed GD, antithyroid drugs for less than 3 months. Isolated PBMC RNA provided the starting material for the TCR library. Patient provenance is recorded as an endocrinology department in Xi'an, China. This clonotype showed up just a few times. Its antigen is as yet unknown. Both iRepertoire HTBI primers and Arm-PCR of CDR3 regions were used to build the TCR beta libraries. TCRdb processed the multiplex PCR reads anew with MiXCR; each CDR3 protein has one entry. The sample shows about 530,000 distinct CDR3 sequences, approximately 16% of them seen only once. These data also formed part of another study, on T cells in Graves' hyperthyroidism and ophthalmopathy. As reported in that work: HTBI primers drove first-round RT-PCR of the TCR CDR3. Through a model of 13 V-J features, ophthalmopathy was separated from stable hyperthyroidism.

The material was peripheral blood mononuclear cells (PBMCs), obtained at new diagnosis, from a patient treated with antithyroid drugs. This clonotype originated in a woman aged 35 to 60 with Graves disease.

The CDR3 loop is CASSQSSGQNTGELFF. The CDR3 coding sequence is TGTGCCAGCTCACAGTCATCGGGACAGAACACCGGGGAGCTGTTTTTT. V is TRBV18 and J is TRBJ2-2; perhaps TRBD1 as D (6 bases). CDR3 length: 16 residues. CDR1 and CDR2 (germline): KGHSH, LQKENI. The V end lost 4 bases, the J end lost 1 base, and 13 bases lay between the germline ends.